The entry below describes one T cell receptor beta chain. Its specific antigen is unknown. Base qualities are missing; no much larger clone stands one base away. The data were obtained in a study of cytomegalovirus exposure and HLA in healthy donors (dated by TCRdb to the late 2010s). Turning to the overall study: An earlier analysis of around 600 of the donors reported 250 to 300 Gb of sequence data and more than 90 million unique TCR beta sequences from about 200 million T cells. Of the 300 to 500 genotyped donors, over 80% were placed in the genetic ancestry cluster associated with self-reported Caucasian donors. In the later analysis, no new phenotypic data were used to find candidate immune exposures; instead, reliance was placed on TCR beta sequences and their occurrence across donors. In an earlier analysis of 587 of the donors, high-throughput TCR beta sequencing was used to judge whether each TCR beta V gene segment behaved as functional or pseudogenic. Besides the first cohort of some 670 subjects, a separate validation cohort made up of 120 different subjects was used. Donor age, sex, ethnicity and CMV serostatus were compiled alongside the repertoire data. Roughly five DR-DQ haplotypes were handled as single units for association and clustering, since linkage in the cohort was strong. Roughly 300 gigabases of sequencing data and 70 million to 100 million unique TCR sequences were included in an early release covering roughly 700 HLA-typed donors. On average, about 240,000 unique TCR beta nucleotide sequences were sequenced per donor among several hundred genotyped donors of the cohort, with around 19% of those sequences being non-productive. A later genetic analysis took genome-wide SNP genotypes for about 65% of the roughly 670 donors and used that subset as a discovery cohort. To predict cytomegalovirus infection status, the study combined high-throughput TCR immunosequencing, statistical association of individual TCRs with disease status, and machine learning. Typing coverage differed by locus: A, B, C, DRB1 and DQB1 were typed in roughly 629-630 donors, DQA1 in about 500, DPA1 in nearly 610, and DPB1 in around 490. All discovery cohort repertoires had been generated on a single sequencing platform. In a later analysis, previously published TCR beta repertoires from about 670 donors were re-analyzed and high-resolution HLA genotyping was added so that TCR occurrence patterns could be studied. The study was designed to test whether signatures of past pathogen exposure could be identified by cataloging public T cell receptors. The study profiled the T cell repertoires of 500 to 800 subjects by immunosequencing and related them to cytomegalovirus serostatus. Class I and class II HLA loci were covered by the typing at four-digit resolution.

The library was generated by the immunoSEQ multiplex PCR assay. The multiplex PCR relied on a mix of 60 forward primers for TCR Vbeta segments and 13 reverse primers for TCR Jbeta segments. The CDR3 region of rearranged TCR beta genes was amplified from genomic DNA with a multiplex PCR assay. Amplified TCR beta libraries were sequenced as 87-base-pair reads on the Illumina HiSeq System. Under the source paper's analysis protocol: Across the 700 or so repertoires, a later analysis counted roughly 84 million unique TCR beta chains, around 10 million of which were shared by at least two donors. Raw reads were error-corrected and collapsed into unique sequences with a nearest-neighbor algorithm that merged closely related sequences to remove PCR and sequencing errors. Alignment of CDR3 sequences to IMGT reference sequences was used to assign V, D and J gene segments. For a sequence to be retained, at least a six-nucleotide match to both a V gene segment and a J gene segment was required. Rearrangements were classified as productive when the CDR3 lacked stop codons and remained in frame with V and J, and all other rearrangements were classified as non-productive. CDR3 was defined by IMGT convention, running from the second conserved V-encoded cysteine to the conserved J-encoded phenylalanine. In an earlier analysis of 500 to 650 of the donors, sequences lacking an unambiguous match to a single V gene segment were excluded. In an earlier analysis of several hundred of the donors, V segments were called functional above 56.7% productive rearrangements and were called segregating when the between-donor standard deviation exceeded 5%. To diagnose cytomegalovirus status from the catalog of TCR beta chain sequences, a statistical classification framework was built. V and J gene assignment, in a later analysis, came from comparing TCR nucleotide sequences with IMGT/GENE-DB human TR gene sequences. A later analysis assigned CDR3 sequences and most-parsimonious VDJ recombination scenarios with the TCRdist pipeline. A later analysis defined each TCR beta chain by its CDR3 amino acid sequence plus V-gene family, and excluded reads lacking a unique V-gene family. As a way to deal with suspected cross-contamination and a sequencing artifact, a later analysis dropped under 600 nucleotide sequences that were highly shared and had low generation probability. In a later analysis, a clonal expansion index was calculated for each public chain from normalized within-repertoire ranks of inferred template counts. Generation probabilities in a later analysis came from a VDJ recombination model fitted to out-of-frame rearrangements, and those results were checked against IGoR. In a later analysis, hypergeometric tests were used to score TCR-TCR, TCR-HLA and TCR-CMV co-occurrence, with a repertoire-size bias correction applied to TCR pairs. False discovery rates were estimated in a later analysis by permuting HLA or CMV assignments 20 times. In a later analysis, co-occurring TCRs were grouped using DBSCAN, with TCRdist sequence similarity added in when clustering inside HLA-allele-positive subsets. Co-occurrence clustering excluded repertoires with fewer than 30,000 or more than 120,000 public chains, plus five with anomalous nucleotide sharing. TCRdb took over this immuneACCESS table, retaining in-frame rearrangements with V and J assigned. Such tables are incomplete; in checked studies, under half of the missing clones stem from an unresolved V gene, and the remainder is unexplained. The D gene and trimming were derived from the DNA, and the V and J assignments and clone size from that table. Across this sample there are some 190,000 clones, with about 87% seen only once. Of the sample, 1% to 1.5% falls within the top ten clones.

The paper's findings and limits, for the study overall: According to the authors, the approach could potentially be generalized to other disease states and immunological phenotypes. While some public TCRs were present in many individuals, most TCR sequences turned up only very rarely across donors. In a later analysis, several top co-occurrence clusters were reported to appear linked to parvovirus B19, influenza, CMV and Epstein-Barr virus. A later analysis associated 15,000 to 20,000 TCR beta sequences with specific HLA alleles at a false discovery rate of 0.05. Because HLA typing was missing for some donors at each locus, association tests included only the typed subset. Because the 87-base-pair reads could not distinguish some IMGT-functional V segments, including TRBV6-2 and TRBV6-3, those segments were excluded. About 17 rarely observed V segments, including chromosome 9 orphons, were excluded from the earlier analysis of some 590 of the donors because counts were too low. In a later analysis, TCR association rates were found to vary across HLA loci, with the most associated TCRs seen for DRB1 alleles and the fewest for HLA-C alleles. The classifier was reported to diagnose cytomegalovirus status with high specificity and sensitivity in both the original and validation cohorts. In an earlier analysis of some 640 of the donors, most TCR beta V segments were observed in productive rearrangements about 87% or about 30% of the time, broadly matching IMGT annotations. According to a later analysis, most CMV-associated TCR beta chains appeared to be HLA-restricted, and the HLA associations seemed to be driven largely by CMV exposure. Compared with the roughly 600-donor mean, donors in an Asian-associated ancestry cluster had fewer N-insertions in productive TCRs, according to a later genetic analysis. A further reported finding was that TCR beta sequences accurately predicted the HLA-A and HLA-B alleles for most subjects in the first cohort. Presence/absence analyses assumed roughly uniform sequencing depth across donors, an assumption that may not hold. Assigning TCR associations to individual alleles was difficult when HLA alleles, especially DR and DQ, strongly co-occurred. The study gave a list of under 200 TCR beta chains associated with cytomegalovirus. In vitro tests confirmed that three of the cytomegalovirus-associated TCR beta chains recognize cytomegalovirus antigens. In a later analysis, HLA-associated TCR beta chains were found to be more clonally expanded and to have lower generation probabilities than equally common non-associated chains. Immune exposure information for the cohort was limited to CMV serostatus. V-gene and J-gene trimming of TCR beta chains was associated with a missense DCLRE1C variant in a later genetic analysis, and the association was replicated in an independent cohort. Correlated functional status among segregating V segments might reflect linkage disequilibrium, but an unknown experimental factor could not be ruled out. The cohort was sequenced for TCR beta chains only, and without alpha or paired-chain data the features that could be detected were limited. A cluster of highly shared sequence variants was judged likely to be a technical artifact of the sequencing pipeline.

The cohort was made up of around 720 healthy bone marrow donors. At the time of sampling, all cohort members were nominally healthy, though unrecorded immune exposures were likely present. The donor was CMV seronegative and was included in the group of 352 seronegative cohort members. Every donor gave a peripheral blood sample, and the peripheral blood mononuclear cells from that sample were used for TCR beta sequencing. The Qiagen DNeasy Blood Extraction Kit was used to extract genomic DNA from the blood cell samples. Looking up the germline V gene yields CDR1 MNHEY and CDR2 SVGAGI. From the cysteine through the phenylalanine, the CDR3 covers 15 amino acids. Of the read, only the CDR3 DNA is kept; its 45 bases are in frame from base 1. V loses 5 bases, J loses 3 bases, and the germline ends lie 17 bases apart.

This chain joins TRBV6-5 to TRBJ2-7; TRBD2 might be the D gene, on 6 matching bases. The sequenced material came from PBMCs. This TCR was sampled from a man aged 30 to 45 in good health and CMV-seronegative. The nucleotide sequence reads as follows: TGTGCCAGCAGTCGGGGCGGGATTTCGCTCTACGAGCAGTACTTC. This sequence encodes CASSRGGISLYEQYF.